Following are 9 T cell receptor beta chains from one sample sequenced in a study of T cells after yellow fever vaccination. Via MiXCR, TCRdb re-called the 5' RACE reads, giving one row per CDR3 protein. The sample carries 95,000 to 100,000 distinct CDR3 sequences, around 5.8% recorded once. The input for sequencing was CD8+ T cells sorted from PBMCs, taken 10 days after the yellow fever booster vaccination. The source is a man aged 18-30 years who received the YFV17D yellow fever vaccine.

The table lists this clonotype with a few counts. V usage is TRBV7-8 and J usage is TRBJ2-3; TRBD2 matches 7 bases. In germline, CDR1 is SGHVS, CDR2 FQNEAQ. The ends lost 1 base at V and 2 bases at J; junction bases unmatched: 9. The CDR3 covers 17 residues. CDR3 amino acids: CASSLGASGRYTDTQYF. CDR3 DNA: TGTGCCAGCAGCTTAGGTGCTAGCGGCCGATACACAGATACGCAGTATTTT.

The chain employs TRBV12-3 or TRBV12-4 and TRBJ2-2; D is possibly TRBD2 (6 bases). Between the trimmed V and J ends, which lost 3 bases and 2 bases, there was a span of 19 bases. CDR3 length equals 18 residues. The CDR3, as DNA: TGTGCCAGCAGTTTCGGGACCGGAGGGTACCGTAACACCGGGGAGCTGTTTTTT. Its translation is CASSFGTGGYRNTGELFF.

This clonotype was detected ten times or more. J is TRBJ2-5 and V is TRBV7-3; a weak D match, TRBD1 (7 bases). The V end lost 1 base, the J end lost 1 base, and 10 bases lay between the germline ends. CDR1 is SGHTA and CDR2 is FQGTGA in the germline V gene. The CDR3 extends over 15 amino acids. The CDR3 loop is CASSLSGTAQETQYF. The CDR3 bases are TGTGCCAGCAGCTTAAGCGGGACAGCCCAAGAGACCCAGTACTTC. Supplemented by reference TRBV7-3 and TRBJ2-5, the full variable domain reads GAGVSQTPSNKVTEKGKYVELRCDPISGHTALYWYRQSLGQGPEFLIYFQGTGAADDSGLPNDRFFAVRPEGSVSTLKIQRTERGDSAVYLCASSLSGTAQETQYFGPGTRLLVL.

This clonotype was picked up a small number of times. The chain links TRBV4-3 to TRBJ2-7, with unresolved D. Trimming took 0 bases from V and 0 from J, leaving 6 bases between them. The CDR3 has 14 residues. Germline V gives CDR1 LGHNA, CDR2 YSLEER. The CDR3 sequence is CASSQEFRSYEQYF. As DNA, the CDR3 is TGCGCCAGCAGCCAAGAATTCCGCTCCTACGAGCAGTACTTC.

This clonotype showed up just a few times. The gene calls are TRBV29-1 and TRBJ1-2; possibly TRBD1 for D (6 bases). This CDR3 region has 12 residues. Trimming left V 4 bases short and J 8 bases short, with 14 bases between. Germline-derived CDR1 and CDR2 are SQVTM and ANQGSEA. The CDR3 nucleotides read TGCAGCGTTGGCAGGGGAAAAGAGGGCTACACCTTC. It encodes CSVGRGKEGYTF.

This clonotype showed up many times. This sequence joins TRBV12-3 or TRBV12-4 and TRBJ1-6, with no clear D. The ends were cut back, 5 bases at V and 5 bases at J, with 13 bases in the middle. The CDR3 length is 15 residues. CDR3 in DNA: TGTGCCAGCAGTCCCCTATGGGCCCATAATTCACCCCTCCACTTT. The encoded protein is CASSPLWAHNSPLHF.

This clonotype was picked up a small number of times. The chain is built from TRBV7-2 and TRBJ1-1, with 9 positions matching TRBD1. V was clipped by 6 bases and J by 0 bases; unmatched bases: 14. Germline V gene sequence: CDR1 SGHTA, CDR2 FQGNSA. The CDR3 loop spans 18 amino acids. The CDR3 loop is CASRKYRGQGWMNTEAFF. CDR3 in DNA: TGTGCCAGCAGAAAATACCGCGGACAGGGGTGGATGAACACTGAAGCTTTCTTT.

The CDR3 protein is CASSQDLGTGYEQYV. For the CDR3, the DNA is TGCGCCAGCAGCCAAGATCTTGGGACAGGCTACGAGCAGTACGTC. The chain joins TRBV4-3 to TRBJ2-7; 8 bases align to TRBD1. Germline-derived CDR1 and CDR2 are LGHNA and YSLEER. The V segment lost 0 bases and the J segment 3 bases; nucleotides outside the gene matches: 4. This CDR3 contains 15 residues.

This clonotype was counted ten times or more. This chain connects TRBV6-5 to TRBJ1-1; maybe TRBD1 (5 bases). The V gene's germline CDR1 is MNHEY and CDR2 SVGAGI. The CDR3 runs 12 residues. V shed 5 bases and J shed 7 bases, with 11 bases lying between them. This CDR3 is CASSQGPIEAFF. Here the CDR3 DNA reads TGTGCCAGCAGTCAGGGACCCATTGAAGCTTTCTTT.